Sequencing of this T cell receptor beta chain was carried out in a study of blood T cell repertoires in COVID-19. Study background: Researchers got acute and convalescent COVID-19 samples from the United States, Italy and Spain.

The protocol was immunoSEQ multiplex PCR, while the TCRdb copy is restricted to in-frame clones and leaves out a portion. The sample carries under 350,000 clones, 85% to 90% recorded once. Seattle's enrolled individuals joined amid active infection and were then monitored longitudinally. The source is a woman in her twenties or thirties with COVID-19, enrolled during active disease. Sequenced material: peripheral blood.

The CDR3 region is CSGQGRNTEAFF. For the CDR3, the DNA is TGCAGCGGACAAGGCCGGAACACTGAAGCTTTCTTT. The chain combines TRBV29-1 with TRBJ1-1; D not certain. CDR3 size: 12 residues. V lost 7 bases and J 1 base, leaving 10 bases between the germline ends. Looked up from germline, CDR1 is SQVTM and CDR2 is ANQGSEA.